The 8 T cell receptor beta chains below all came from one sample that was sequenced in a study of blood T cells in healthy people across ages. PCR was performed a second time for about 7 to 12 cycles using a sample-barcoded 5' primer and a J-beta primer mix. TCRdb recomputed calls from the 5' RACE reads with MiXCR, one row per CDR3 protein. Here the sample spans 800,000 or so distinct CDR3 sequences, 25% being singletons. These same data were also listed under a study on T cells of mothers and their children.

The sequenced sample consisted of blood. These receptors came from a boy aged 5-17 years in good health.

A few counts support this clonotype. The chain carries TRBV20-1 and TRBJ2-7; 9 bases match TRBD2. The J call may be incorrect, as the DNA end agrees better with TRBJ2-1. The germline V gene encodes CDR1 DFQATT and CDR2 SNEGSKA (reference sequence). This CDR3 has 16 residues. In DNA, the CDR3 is TGCAGTGCCGTGCCAGCGGGGGGCCTCCGGGACAATGAGCAGTTCTTC. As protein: CSAVPAGGLRDNEQFF.

This CDR3 is CASSSTPTLETQYF. CDR3 nucleotides: TGTGCCAGCAGTTCAACACCAACTCTAGAAACCCAGTACTTC. V and J are TRBV27 and TRBJ2-5; D unresolved. Germline V gives CDR1 MNHEY, CDR2 SMNVEV (reference sequence). V lost 4 bases to trimming and J lost 8 bases, with 17 bases between them. The CDR3 runs to 14 residues.

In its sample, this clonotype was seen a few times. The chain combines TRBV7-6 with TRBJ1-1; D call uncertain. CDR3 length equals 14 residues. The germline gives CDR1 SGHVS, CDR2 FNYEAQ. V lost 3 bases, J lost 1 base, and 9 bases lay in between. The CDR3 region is CASSLVTTNTEAFF. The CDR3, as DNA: TGTGCCAGCAGCTTGGTGACTACGAACACTGAAGCTTTCTTT.

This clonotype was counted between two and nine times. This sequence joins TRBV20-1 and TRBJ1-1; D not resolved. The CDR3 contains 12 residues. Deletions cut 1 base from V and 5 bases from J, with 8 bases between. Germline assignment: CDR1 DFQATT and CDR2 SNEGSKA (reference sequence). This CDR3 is CSARVLGTEAFF. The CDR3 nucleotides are TGCAGTGCTAGAGTTTTGGGGACTGAAGCTTTCTTT.

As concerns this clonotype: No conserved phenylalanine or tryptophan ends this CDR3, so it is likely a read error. CDR3 protein: CASSLEVGTRYEQYL. For the CDR3, the DNA is TGCGCCAGCAGCTTGGAAGTCGGGACAAGGTACGAGCAGTACCTC. The genes are TRBV5-1 and TRBJ2-7; weak D call: TRBD1 (6 bases). From germline, CDR1 is SGHRS and CDR2 YFSETQ. Trimming took 0 bases from V and 4 from J, leaving 14 bases between them. The CDR3 contains 15 residues.

CDR3 nucleotides: TGTGCCAGCAGCCGAACAGGGAACCCCACAGATACGCAGTATTTT. This gives the protein CASSRTGNPTDTQYF. The chain combines TRBV7-9 with TRBJ2-3, with a weak D call TRBD1 (6 bases). V was trimmed by 5 bases and J by 2 bases, leaving 14 bases between them. The germline CDR1 and CDR2 sequences are SEHNR and FQNEAQ (reference sequence). This CDR3 region has 15 residues.

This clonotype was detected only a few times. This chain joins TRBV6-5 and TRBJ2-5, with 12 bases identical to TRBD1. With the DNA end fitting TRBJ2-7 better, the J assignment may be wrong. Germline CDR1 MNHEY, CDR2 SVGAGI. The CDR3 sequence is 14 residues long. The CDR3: CASSQGQGAREQYF. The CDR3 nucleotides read TGTGCCAGCAGTCAGGGACAGGGGGCACGCGAGCAGTACTTC.

DNA for the CDR3: TGCAGTGCTAGGAGCCAGGGGGGCACTGAAGCTTTCTTT. Translated, it gives CSARSQGGTEAFF. The V gene is TRBV20-1, the J gene TRBJ1-1; TRBD1 matches at 7 bases. This CDR3 has 13 amino acids. The ends lost 3 bases at V and 4 bases at J; junction bases unmatched: 5. Germline lookup yields CDR1 DFQATT and CDR2 SNEGSKA (reference sequence).